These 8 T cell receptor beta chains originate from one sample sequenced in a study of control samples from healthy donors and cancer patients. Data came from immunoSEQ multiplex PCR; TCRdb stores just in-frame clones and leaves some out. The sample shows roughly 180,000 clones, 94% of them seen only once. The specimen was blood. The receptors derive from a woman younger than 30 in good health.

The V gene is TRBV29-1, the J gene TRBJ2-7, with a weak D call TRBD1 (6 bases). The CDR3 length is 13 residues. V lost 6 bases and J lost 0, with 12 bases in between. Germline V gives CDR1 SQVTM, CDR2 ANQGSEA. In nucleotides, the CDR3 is TGCAGCGTCGCCGGGACAACCTCCTACGAGCAGTACTTC. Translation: CSVAGTTSYEQYF.

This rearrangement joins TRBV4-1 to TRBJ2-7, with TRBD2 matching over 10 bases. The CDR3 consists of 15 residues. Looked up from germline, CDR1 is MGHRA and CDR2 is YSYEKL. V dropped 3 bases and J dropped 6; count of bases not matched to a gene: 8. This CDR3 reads CASSQGAGGFSEQYF. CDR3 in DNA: TGCGCCAGCAGCCAGGGAGCGGGAGGGTTCTCCGAGCAGTACTTC.

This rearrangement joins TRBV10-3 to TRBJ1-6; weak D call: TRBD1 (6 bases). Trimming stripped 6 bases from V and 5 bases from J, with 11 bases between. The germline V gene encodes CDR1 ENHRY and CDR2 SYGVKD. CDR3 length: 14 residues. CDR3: CAISSRGDNSPLHF. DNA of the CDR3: TGTGCCATCAGCTCCAGGGGTGATAATTCACCCCTCCACTTT.

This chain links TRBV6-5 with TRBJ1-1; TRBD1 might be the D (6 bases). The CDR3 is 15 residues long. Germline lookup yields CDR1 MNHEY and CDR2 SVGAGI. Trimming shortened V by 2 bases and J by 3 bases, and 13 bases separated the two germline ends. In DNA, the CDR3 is TGTGCCAGCAGTTACAGGGGGTGGAGGGACACTGAAGCTTTCTTT. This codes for CASSYRGWRDTEAFF.

The CDR3 is CASAGTDSGNTIYF. CDR3 nucleotide sequence: TGTGCCTCAGCCGGGACTGACTCTGGAAACACCATATATTTT. The genes are TRBV10-3 and TRBJ1-3; TRBD1 is a possible D gene (5 bases). V was pared by 11 bases and J by 0 bases, with 14 bases between. The CDR3 has 14 residues. The germline V gene encodes CDR1 ENHRY and CDR2 SYGVKD.

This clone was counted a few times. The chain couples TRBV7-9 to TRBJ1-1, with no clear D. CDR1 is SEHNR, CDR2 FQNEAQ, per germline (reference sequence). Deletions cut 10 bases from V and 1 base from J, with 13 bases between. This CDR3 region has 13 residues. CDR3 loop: CATPGGENTEAFF. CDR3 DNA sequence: TGTGCCACCCCTGGCGGAGAGAACACTGAAGCTTTCTTT. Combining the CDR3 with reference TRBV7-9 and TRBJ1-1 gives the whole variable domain DTGVSQNPRHKITKRGQNVTFRCDPISEHNRLYWYRQTLGQGPEFLTYFQNEAQLEKSRLLSDRFSAERPKGSFSTLEIQRTEQGDSAMYLCATPGGENTEAFFGQGTRLTVV.

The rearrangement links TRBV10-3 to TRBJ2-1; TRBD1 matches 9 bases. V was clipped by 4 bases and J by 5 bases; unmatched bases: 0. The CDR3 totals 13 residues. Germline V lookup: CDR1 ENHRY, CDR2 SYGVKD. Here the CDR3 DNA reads TGTGCCATCAGTGGGGACAGGGACAATGAGCAGTTCTTC. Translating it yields CAISGDRDNEQFF.

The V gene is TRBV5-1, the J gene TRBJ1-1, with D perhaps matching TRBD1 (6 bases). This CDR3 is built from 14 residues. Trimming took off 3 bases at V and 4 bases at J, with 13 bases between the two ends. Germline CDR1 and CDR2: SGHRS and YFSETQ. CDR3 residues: CASSYSQGGTEAFF. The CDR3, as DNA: TGCGCCAGCAGCTACTCACAGGGCGGCACTGAAGCTTTCTTT.